Shown below are 9 T cell receptor beta chains from a single sample sequenced in a study of T-cell reconstitution after alpha-beta-depleted transplantation in children. Preparation of the TCRbeta library involved a method that used unique molecular identifiers. MiXCR was run by TCRdb on the PCR reads, yielding one entry per CDR3 protein. The sample holds around 440,000 distinct CDR3 sequences; about 17% are singletons and the top ten take roughly 29%. The sequencing here drew on PBMCs, mostly from graft donor cells, taken 360 days after TCRalphabeta/CD19-depleted stem cell transplant. All receptors derive from a boy under two years old who had a stem cell transplant for Wiskott-Aldrich syndrome, so the T cells may come from the graft donor.

This clonotype was detected only a few times. This chain uses TRBV7-9 with TRBJ2-1; 8 bases match TRBD2. Germline CDR1 and CDR2: SEHNR and FQNEAQ (reference sequence). The CDR3 is 17 amino acids. V was pared by 5 bases and J by 2 bases, with 11 bases of the junction left unmatched. The CDR3 region is CASSPGNLAGAYNEQFF. DNA for the CDR3: TGTGCCAGCAGCCCAGGGAACCTAGCGGGTGCCTACAATGAGCAGTTCTTC.

Worth noting for this clonotype: A much larger clone lies a single base off, so this may be a read error. The chain joins TRBV12-3 or TRBV12-4 to TRBJ2-2, with D uncertain. The CDR3 covers 13 residues. For the CDR3, the DNA is TGTGCCAACAGTGGCGGGAACACCGGGGAGCTGTTTTTT. Protein sequence: CANSGGNTGELFF.

There are many counts of this clonotype. The chain couples TRBV7-2 to TRBJ2-2; a possible D gene is TRBD2 (6 bases). Germline values: CDR1 SGHTA, CDR2 FQGNSA. With 4 bases removed from V and 7 bases from J, the gap between germline ends came to 13 bases. The length of the CDR3 is 14 residues. CDR3 in amino acids: CASSSGLPDGELFF. CDR3 nucleotide sequence: TGTGCCAGCAGCTCGGGACTCCCAGACGGGGAGCTGTTTTTT. The whole variable domain, filled in from reference TRBV7-2 and TRBJ2-2, reads GAGVSQSPSNKVTEKGKDVELRCDPISGHTALYWYRQSLGQGLEFLIYFQGNSAPDKSGLPSDRFSAERTGGSVSTLTIQRTQQEDSAVYLCASSSGLPDGELFFGEGSRLTVL.

Only a few counts were recorded for this clonotype. The chain is built from TRBV29-1 and TRBJ2-7, with TRBD1 identical over 7 bases. The germline CDR1 and CDR2 sequences are SQVTM and ANQGSEA. The CDR3 spans 15 residues. V gave up 7 bases and J gave up 2 bases; unmatched junction bases: 14. DNA of the CDR3: TGCAGCGCCGTATACCCAAACAGGGGAACCTACGAGCAGTACTTC. Protein sequence: CSAVYPNRGTYEQYF.

The genes are TRBV5-1 and TRBJ1-3, with D uncertain. This CDR3 spans 16 amino acids. CDR1 is SGHRS, CDR2 YFSETQ, per germline. Trimming removed 5 bases from V and 2 bases from J, with 17 bases in between. CDR3 DNA: TGCGCCAGCAGTCAGAACACGGGTAGTGCTGGAAACACCATATATTTT. Amino acids: CASSQNTGSAGNTIYF.

The chain uses TRBV24-1 and TRBJ1-3; perhaps TRBD1 as D (6 bases). Germline values: CDR1 KGHDR, CDR2 SFDVKD. This CDR3 has 17 residues. V lost 0 bases and J 4 bases, leaving 15 bases between the germline ends. The CDR3 DNA sequence: TGTGCCACCAGTGATTTGCCACAGGGAACCGGCGGAAACACCATATATTTT. This gives the protein CATSDLPQGTGGNTIYF.

This chain joins TRBV28 and TRBJ2-7; D assignment may be TRBD1 or TRBD2 (5 bases each). Germline V lookup: CDR1 MDHEN, CDR2 SYDVKM. This CDR3 has 15 residues. V gave up 7 bases and J gave up 0 bases, with 16 bases separating them. CDR3 nucleotides: TGTGCCAGCATCCCATCCGGGACGGGCTCCTACGAGCAGTACTTC. This encodes CASIPSGTGSYEQYF.

This chain connects TRBV11-1 to TRBJ2-7; 12 bases line up with TRBD2. CDR3 length equals 18 residues. Germline CDR1 and CDR2: SGHAT and FQDESV (reference sequence). Trimming cost V 4 bases and J 6 bases; bases outside gene matches: 16. The CDR3 here is CASSSPRRRTSGGPEQYF. The CDR3 DNA sequence: TGTGCCAGCAGCTCGCCAAGGAGGCGTACTAGCGGGGGGCCCGAGCAGTACTTC.

The sample holds a few counts of this clonotype. V gene TRBV20-1 combines with J gene TRBJ2-1, with 7 nucleotides matching TRBD2. The germline CDR1 and CDR2 sequences are DFQATT and SNEGSKA (reference sequence). The V segment lost 3 bases and the J segment 5 bases; nucleotides outside the gene matches: 7. This CDR3 has 14 amino acids. The CDR3 loop reads CSASPGGRDNEQFF. In nucleotides, the CDR3 is TGCAGTGCTAGCCCCGGCGGGAGAGACAATGAGCAGTTCTTC.